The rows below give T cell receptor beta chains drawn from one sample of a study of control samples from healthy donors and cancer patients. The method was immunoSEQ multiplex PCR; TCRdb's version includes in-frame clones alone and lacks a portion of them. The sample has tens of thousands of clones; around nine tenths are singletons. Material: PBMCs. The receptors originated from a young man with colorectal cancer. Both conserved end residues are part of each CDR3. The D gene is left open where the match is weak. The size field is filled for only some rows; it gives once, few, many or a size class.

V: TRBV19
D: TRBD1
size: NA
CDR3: CASNLQGASNYGYTF

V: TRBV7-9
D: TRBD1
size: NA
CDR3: CASRQGARTEAFF

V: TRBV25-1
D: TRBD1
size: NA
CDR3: CASSDRRTGNNEQFF

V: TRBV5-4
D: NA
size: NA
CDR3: CASSSGQLTYEQYF

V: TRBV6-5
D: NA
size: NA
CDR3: CASSSYNYGYTF

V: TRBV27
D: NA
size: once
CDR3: CASTPVGGPTDTQYF

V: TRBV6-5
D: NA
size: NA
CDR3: CASIRGKDAEAFF

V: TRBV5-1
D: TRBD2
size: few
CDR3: CASRRTSGGVADTQYF

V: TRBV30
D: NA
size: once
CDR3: CAWGRYGETQYF

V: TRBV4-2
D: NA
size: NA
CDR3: CASSPSTSFQGPGYTF

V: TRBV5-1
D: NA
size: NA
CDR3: CASSITGITNEKLFF

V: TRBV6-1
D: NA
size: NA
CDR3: CASSDGQTSNQPQHF

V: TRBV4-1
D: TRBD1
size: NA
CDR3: CASSQGQGRDIIYF

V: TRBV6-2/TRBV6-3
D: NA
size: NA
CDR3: CASSYGQDGRTEAFF

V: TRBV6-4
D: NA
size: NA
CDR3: CASSDGRNHSGNTIYF

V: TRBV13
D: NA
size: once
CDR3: CASSLGGRANEQYF

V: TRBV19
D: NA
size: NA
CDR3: CASRKVSNQPQHF

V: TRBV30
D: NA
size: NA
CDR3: CAWSVGGEYGYTF

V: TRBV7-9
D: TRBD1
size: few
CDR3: CASSLATGLEAFF

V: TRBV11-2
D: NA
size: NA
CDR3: CASSSINQGYNEQFF

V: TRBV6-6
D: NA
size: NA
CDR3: CASSYTDGRYEQYF

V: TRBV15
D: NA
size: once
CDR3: CATSRDRDGYGYTF

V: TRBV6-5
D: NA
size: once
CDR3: CASSYSGGVPGWAFF

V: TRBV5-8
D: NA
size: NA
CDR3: CASSFGGPYSGNTIYF

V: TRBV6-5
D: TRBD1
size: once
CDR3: CASSLSGTGAGNTIYF

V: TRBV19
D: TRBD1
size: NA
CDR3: CASRLGQTNTGELFF

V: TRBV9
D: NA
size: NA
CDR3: CASSVTGTVSYGYTF

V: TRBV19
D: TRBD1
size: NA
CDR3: CASRGTGGGNQPQHF

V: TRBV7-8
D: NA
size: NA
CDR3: CASSSISGASEEEQYF

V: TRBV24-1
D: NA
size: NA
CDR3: CATSSQGYEQFF

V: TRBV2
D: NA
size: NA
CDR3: CASSELVGLTGELFF

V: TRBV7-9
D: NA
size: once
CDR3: CASSPPKIFGELFF

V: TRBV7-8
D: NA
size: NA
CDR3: CASSLIMSRRGWGYTF

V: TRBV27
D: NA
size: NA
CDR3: CASSSLAKNIQYF

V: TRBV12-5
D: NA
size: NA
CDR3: CASGLLGAYNEQFF

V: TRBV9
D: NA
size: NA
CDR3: CASSVWGGVGNTIYF

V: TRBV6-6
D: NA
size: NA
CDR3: CASTHGESSYNSPLHF

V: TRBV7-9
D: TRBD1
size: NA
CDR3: CASSPTPDRGANYGYTF

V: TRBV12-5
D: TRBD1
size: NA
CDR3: CASGLTGQLGNQPQHF

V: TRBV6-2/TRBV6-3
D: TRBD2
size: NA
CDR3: CASSLLAGVGDEQFF

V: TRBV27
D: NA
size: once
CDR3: CASRTGSSYNSPLHF

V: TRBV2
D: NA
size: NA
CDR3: CASSDLELLAKNIQYF

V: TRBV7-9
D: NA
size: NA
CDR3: CASSLVLSGELFF

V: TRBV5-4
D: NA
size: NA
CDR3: CASSGAYSRGTDTQYF

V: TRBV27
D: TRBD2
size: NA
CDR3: CASSLGAGEETQYF

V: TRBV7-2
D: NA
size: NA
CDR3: CASSFSGSPYEQYF

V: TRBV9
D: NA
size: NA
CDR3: CASSVAKGTDTQYF

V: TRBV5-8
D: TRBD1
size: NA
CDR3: CASSSDRGRSNQPQHF

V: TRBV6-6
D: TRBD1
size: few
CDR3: CATQDREGNTIYF

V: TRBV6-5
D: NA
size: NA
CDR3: CASNNRPGQNYEQYF

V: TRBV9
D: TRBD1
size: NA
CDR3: CASSEGAPRDAEAFF

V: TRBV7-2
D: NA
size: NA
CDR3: CASSPRGRGGLYTGELFF